This is a list of T cell receptor beta chains from one sample in a study of blood T cell repertoires in COVID-19. The table came from immunoSEQ multiplex PCR; TCRdb's copy has only in-frame clones and leaves some out. The table records 95,000 to 120,000 clones, 75% to 90% of them present only once. Sequenced sample: peripheral blood. Receptor source: a woman aged 55-70 years with COVID-19, enrolled during active disease. Each CDR3 is given with its conserved first and last residue. D genes are given only for firm matches. Clone size, where shown, is once, few, many, or a class for clones that have expanded.

TRBV7-8	.	TRBJ1-1	.	CASSYRSTEAFF	TGTGCCAGCAGCTACAGGTCCACTGAAGCTTTCTTT
TRBV5-1	few	TRBJ1-1	.	CASSFGTRNTEAFF	TGCGCCAGCAGCTTCGGGACAAGGAACACTGAAGCTTTCTTT
TRBV29-1	.	TRBJ1-5	.	CSVGGHNQPQHF	TGCAGCGTTGGTGGGCACAATCAGCCCCAGCATTTT
TRBV6-1	.	TRBJ1-5	.	CASSEIGRVPQHF	TGTGCCAGCAGTGAAATTGGGAGGGTGCCCCAGCATTTT
TRBV10-3	.	TRBJ1-2	TRBD1	CAISGRQGGYGYTF	TGTGCCATCAGTGGAAGACAGGGAGGCTATGGCTACACCTTC
TRBV11-2	.	TRBJ2-7	TRBD1	CASSLDLTGVYEQYF	TGTGCCAGCAGCTTAGATCTGACAGGGGTCTACGAGCAGTACTTC
TRBV7-9	.	TRBJ2-1	.	CASSLAQVQGSEFNEQFF	TGTGCCAGCAGCTTAGCCCAGGTCCAGGGATCAGAATTCAATGAGCAGTTCTTC
TRBV6-4	.	TRBJ2-1	.	CASSDSGNEQFF	TGTGCCAGCAGTGATTCCGGCAATGAGCAGTTCTTC
TRBV5-1	.	TRBJ2-1	.	CASSSVTSLDEQFF	TGCGCCAGCAGCTCCGTGACTAGTCTCGATGAGCAGTTCTTC
TRBV5-5	few	TRBJ1-2	.	CASSSRDRDTNYGYTF	TGTGCCAGCAGCTCACGAGACCGGGACACTAACTATGGCTACACCTTC
TRBV3-1/TRBV3-2	.	TRBJ1-2	.	CASSQVPGDYGYTF	TGTGCCAGCAGCCAAGTACCGGGGGACTATGGCTACACCTTC
TRBV5-6	.	TRBJ1-1	TRBD1	CASSLWDREKREAFF	TGTGCCAGCAGCTTGTGGGACAGGGAGAAACGTGAAGCTTTCTTT
TRBV19	few	TRBJ1-2	.	CASSQTEEGYTF	TGTGCCAGTAGTCAAACGGAGGAGGGCTACACCTTC
TRBV7-9	.	TRBJ1-2	.	CASSFQGSYGYTF	TGTGCCAGCAGCTTTCAGGGGAGCTATGGCTACACCTTC
TRBV10-3	.	TRBJ1-2	.	CAISGSEEANYGYTF	TGTGCCATCAGTGGGTCCGAAGAGGCTAACTATGGCTACACCTTC
TRBV5-1	.	TRBJ2-5	.	CASSPGITSSDWLEKKETQYF	TGCGCCAGCAGCCCGGGGATAACTTCGTCAGACTGGCTGGAGAAAAAAGAGACCCAGTACTTC
TRBV5-1	.	TRBJ1-2	TRBD1	CASSGTANYGYTF	TGCGCCAGCTCCGGGACAGCCAACTATGGCTACACCTTC
TRBV2	.	TRBJ2-1	TRBD2	CASSASLAGGPSNEQFF	TGTGCCAGCAGTGCATCACTAGCGGGGGGGCCGAGCAATGAGCAGTTCTTC
TRBV7-3	.	TRBJ1-1	.	CASSLNGVGHTEAFF	TGTGCCAGCAGCTTAAATGGAGTGGGGCACACTGAAGCTTTCTTT
TRBV11-2	.	TRBJ2-7	TRBD1	CASSPAGTEYEQYF	TGTGCCAGCAGCCCCGCCGGGACAGAATACGAGCAGTACTTC
TRBV14	.	TRBJ1-2	.	CASSQVGAGPYGYTF	TGTGCCAGCAGCCAAGTGGGGGCAGGGCCCTATGGCTACACCTTC
TRBV5-1	.	TRBJ2-5	TRBD1	CASSPYRTGKETQYF	TGCGCCAGCAGCCCTTATAGGACAGGGAAAGAGACCCAGTACTTC
TRBV18	once	TRBJ1-2	.	CASSPWQEAPYGYTF	TGTGCCAGCTCACCATGGCAGGAGGCACCTTATGGCTACACCTTC
TRBV18	.	TRBJ1-2	.	CASSPLGGGYTF	TGTGCCAGCTCACCACTGGGGGGTGGCTACACCTTC
TRBV7-2	.	TRBJ1-2	.	CASSYPTDRLYYGYTF	TGTGCCAGCAGCTACCCCACCGACAGGCTCTACTATGGCTACACCTTC
TRBV27	.	TRBJ2-7	TRBD1	CASSLSGQGSYEQYF	TGTGCCAGCAGTTTATCCGGACAGGGCTCCTACGAGCAGTACTTC
TRBV19	.	TRBJ1-4	TRBD1	CASTTGTGNEKLFF	TGTGCCAGTACCACCGGGACAGGGAATGAAAAACTGTTTTTT
TRBV30	.	TRBJ2-3	TRBD1	CAWSAVGQGLSTDTQYF	TGTGCCTGGAGTGCCGTTGGACAGGGGCTCTCCACAGATACGCAGTATTTT
TRBV19	.	TRBJ1-5	.	CASSRSGQGWAGQPQHF	TGTGCCAGTAGCCGATCCGGGCAGGGCTGGGCCGGGCAGCCCCAGCATTTT
TRBV7-8	.	TRBJ2-1	TRBD2	CASSLERASGDEQFF	TGTGCCAGCAGCTTAGAGCGGGCTAGCGGTGATGAGCAGTTCTTC
TRBV10-3	.	TRBJ2-1	TRBD1	CAIRDRDRGSTGLNEQFF	TGTGCCATCAGGGACCGGGACAGGGGGTCTACGGGATTGAATGAGCAGTTCTTC
TRBV11-2	.	TRBJ2-7	.	CASSLSQNRQYF	TGTGCCAGCAGCTTAAGTCAAAATAGGCAGTACTTC
TRBV13	.	TRBJ1-2	TRBD1	CASSFRDREHYGYTF	TGTGCCAGCAGCTTCCGGGACAGGGAACACTATGGCTACACCTTC
TRBV12-5	.	TRBJ2-2	.	CASGLRPTPRGSLYWAGELFF	TGTGCTAGTGGTTTACGCCCTACCCCCCGGGGTTCCCTTTATTGGGCCGGGGAGCTGTTTTTT
TRBV4-3	.	TRBJ1-5	.	CASSQDLSQPQHF	TGCGCCAGCAGCCAAGATCTGTCCCAGCCCCAGCATTTT
TRBV13	.	TRBJ2-7	TRBD2	CASSPSGEGSYEQYF	TGTGCCAGCAGCCCCTCCGGGGAGGGCTCCTACGAGCAGTACTTC
TRBV24-1	.	TRBJ1-1	.	CATSGQLNTEAFF	TGTGCCACCAGCGGACAGTTGAACACTGAAGCTTTCTTT
TRBV15	.	TRBJ1-5	TRBD1	CATSRDFSGGGNQPQHF	TGTGCCACCAGCAGAGATTTTTCAGGGGGCGGCAATCAGCCCCAGCATTTT
TRBV24-1	.	TRBJ1-2	.	CATSDSAAIGSRFGGYTF	TGTGCCACCAGTGATTCAGCAGCGATAGGATCCCGCTTCGGGGGCTACACCTTC
TRBV7-3	.	TRBJ2-1	TRBD1	CASSFGQGAYNEQFF	TGTGCCAGCAGCTTTGGACAGGGGGCCTACAATGAGCAGTTCTTC
TRBV19	.	TRBJ2-3	.	CASSIVARDTQYF	TGTGCCAGTAGTATAGTGGCCAGAGATACGCAGTATTTT
TRBV5-1	.	TRBJ1-4	TRBD1	CASSLRQGATNEKLFF	TGCGCCAGCAGCCTGAGACAGGGTGCAACTAATGAAAAACTGTTTTTT